A selection of T cell receptor beta chains follows, all from one sample in a study of blood T cell repertoires in COVID-19. The data were produced by immunoSEQ multiplex PCR, yet TCRdb's version contains in-frame clones alone and is incomplete. Of about 220,000 clones in the sample, around 82% were seen once. Material: peripheral blood. Receptor source: a human donor in a cohort sampled during active COVID-19. Both conserved end residues are part of each CDR3. Fields, in order: D gene, J gene, V gene, CDR3 length, clone size, CDR3 DNA, CDR3 protein. D genes are given only for firm matches. Clone size is shown for a subset of rows, as once, few, many or a class of expanded clone.

d_gene: NA; j_gene: TRBJ2-3; v_gene: TRBV4-1; len: 16; abundance: NA; CDR3nt: TGCGCCAGCAGCCCCCGGGTCCCCCCAGGGACAGATACGCAGTATTTT; CDR3aa: CASSPRVPPGTDTQYF
d_gene: TRBD1; j_gene: TRBJ1-5; v_gene: TRBV2; len: 16; abundance: once; CDR3nt: TGTGCCAGCAGTGGGGACAGAGTGGATAGCAATCAGCCCCAGCATTTT; CDR3aa: CASSGDRVDSNQPQHF
d_gene: TRBD2; j_gene: TRBJ2-5; v_gene: TRBV28; len: 16; abundance: NA; CDR3nt: TGTGCCAGCAGTACGACTAGCGGGGGGGCCAGCGAGACCCAGTACTTC; CDR3aa: CASSTTSGGASETQYF
d_gene: TRBD1; j_gene: TRBJ2-2; v_gene: TRBV18; len: 17; abundance: NA; CDR3nt: TGTGCCAGCTCACCTCTGCCGACAGGGGGCGCAGGCGGGGAGCTGTTTTTT; CDR3aa: CASSPLPTGGAGGELFF
d_gene: TRBD1; j_gene: TRBJ1-3; v_gene: TRBV5-5; len: 19; abundance: NA; CDR3nt: TGTGCCAGCAGCTTGGGGAGTGGGACAGGGACCTTCTCTGGAAACACCATATATTTT; CDR3aa: CASSLGSGTGTFSGNTIYF
d_gene: TRBD2; j_gene: TRBJ2-5; v_gene: TRBV5-1; len: 15; abundance: NA; CDR3nt: TGCGCCAGCAGCATAGCGGGGGGATCCCAAGAGACCCAGTACTTC; CDR3aa: CASSIAGGSQETQYF
d_gene: NA; j_gene: TRBJ2-7; v_gene: TRBV20-1; len: 11; abundance: NA; CDR3nt: TGCAGTGCTACCCTCGCCTACGAGCAGTACTTC; CDR3aa: CSATLAYEQYF
d_gene: TRBD1; j_gene: TRBJ2-7; v_gene: TRBV15; len: 15; abundance: NA; CDR3nt: TGTGCCACCAGCAGAGATCAGGGGGCGGGCCTCGAGCAGTACTTC; CDR3aa: CATSRDQGAGLEQYF
d_gene: TRBD1; j_gene: TRBJ2-2; v_gene: TRBV9; len: 16; abundance: NA; CDR3nt: TGTGCCAGCAGCGTACCCGGGACAGGGTTTACCGGGGAGCTGTTTTTT; CDR3aa: CASSVPGTGFTGELFF
d_gene: NA; j_gene: TRBJ1-2; v_gene: TRBV15; len: 14; abundance: few; CDR3nt: TGTGCCCGCTGTACACTACGGGGAGCCTATGGCTACACCTTC; CDR3aa: CARCTLRGAYGYTF
d_gene: NA; j_gene: TRBJ1-1; v_gene: TRBV19; len: 13; abundance: few; CDR3nt: TGTGCCAGTAGTATTTTCTGGAACACTGAAGCTTTCTTT; CDR3aa: CASSIFWNTEAFF
d_gene: NA; j_gene: TRBJ1-5; v_gene: TRBV24-1; len: 16; abundance: NA; CDR3nt: TGTGCCACCAGTGATTCAATGTCCCCCAGCAATCAGCCCCAGCATTTT; CDR3aa: CATSDSMSPSNQPQHF
d_gene: NA; j_gene: TRBJ2-1; v_gene: TRBV24-1; len: 14; abundance: NA; CDR3nt: TGTGCCACCAGTAAGGTCCCGGAGGACAATGAGCAGTTCTTC; CDR3aa: CATSKVPEDNEQFF
d_gene: TRBD2; j_gene: TRBJ2-1; v_gene: TRBV6-6; len: 19; abundance: NA; CDR3nt: TGTGCCAGCAGTCCAAACCATCGGCGGGGGGGCCAAACCTACAATGAGCAGTTCTTC; CDR3aa: CASSPNHRRGGQTYNEQFF
d_gene: TRBD1; j_gene: TRBJ2-7; v_gene: TRBV6-6; len: 15; abundance: few; CDR3nt: TGTGCCAGCAGTTTCCCGGACAGGGGTTCCTACGAGCAGTACTTC; CDR3aa: CASSFPDRGSYEQYF
d_gene: NA; j_gene: TRBJ2-5; v_gene: TRBV2; len: 12; abundance: NA; CDR3nt: TGTGCCAGCAGCACTAGTAGGGAGACCCAGTACTTC; CDR3aa: CASSTSRETQYF
d_gene: NA; j_gene: TRBJ1-1; v_gene: TRBV10-3; len: 13; abundance: few; CDR3nt: TGTGCCATCAGTGAAGGCAGGGGCACTGAAGCTTTCTTT; CDR3aa: CAISEGRGTEAFF
d_gene: NA; j_gene: TRBJ1-5; v_gene: TRBV5-6; len: 12; abundance: NA; CDR3nt: TGTGCCAGCAGCTTACTGAATCAGCCCCAGCATTTT; CDR3aa: CASSLLNQPQHF
d_gene: TRBD1; j_gene: TRBJ1-4; v_gene: TRBV2; len: 11; abundance: NA; CDR3nt: TGTGCCAGCAGCACTCCGGGACAGCAAAAATTT; CDR3aa: CASSTPGQQKF
d_gene: TRBD1; j_gene: TRBJ2-7; v_gene: TRBV6-1; len: 17; abundance: NA; CDR3nt: TGTGCCAGCAGTGAAAAGTCTTGGGGACAGGATACCTACGAGCAGTACTTC; CDR3aa: CASSEKSWGQDTYEQYF
d_gene: NA; j_gene: TRBJ1-2; v_gene: TRBV28; len: 16; abundance: NA; CDR3nt: TGTGCCAGCAGTTTCGGTTCGCGCGGGGGTAACTATGGCTACACCTTC; CDR3aa: CASSFGSRGGNYGYTF
d_gene: NA; j_gene: TRBJ2-7; v_gene: TRBV10-3; len: 15; abundance: NA; CDR3nt: TGTGCCATCAGTCCCCGGTTGTCAGGGGCTTACGAGCAGTACTTC; CDR3aa: CAISPRLSGAYEQYF
d_gene: TRBD1; j_gene: TRBJ1-3; v_gene: TRBV15; len: 17; abundance: NA; CDR3nt: TGTGCCACCAGCAGAGATCTCGGGACAGGGTTTGGAAACACCATATATTTT; CDR3aa: CATSRDLGTGFGNTIYF
d_gene: TRBD1; j_gene: TRBJ1-5; v_gene: TRBV19; len: 14; abundance: NA; CDR3nt: TGTGCCATTCTAACAGGGGGCGCGGATCAGCCCCAGCATTTT; CDR3aa: CAILTGGADQPQHF
d_gene: TRBD1; j_gene: TRBJ2-7; v_gene: TRBV20-1; len: 11; abundance: NA; CDR3nt: TGCAGTGCTACCCGGGACAGGGGGCAGTACTTC; CDR3aa: CSATRDRGQYF
d_gene: NA; j_gene: TRBJ1-2; v_gene: TRBV12-3/TRBV12-4; len: 13; abundance: NA; CDR3nt: TGTGCCAGCAGTTTAGACGCGGGCGATGGCTACACCTTC; CDR3aa: CASSLDAGDGYTF
d_gene: NA; j_gene: TRBJ2-7; v_gene: TRBV12-3/TRBV12-4; len: 11; abundance: NA; CDR3nt: TGTGCCAGCAGTTTCGGGGGCGAGCAGTACTTC; CDR3aa: CASSFGGEQYF
d_gene: NA; j_gene: TRBJ1-4; v_gene: TRBV3-1/TRBV3-2; len: 15; abundance: NA; CDR3nt: TGTGCCAGCAGCCCGCACCCCCAGATCAATGAAAAACTGTTTTTT; CDR3aa: CASSPHPQINEKLFF
d_gene: NA; j_gene: TRBJ1-4; v_gene: TRBV7-2; len: 15; abundance: NA; CDR3nt: TGTGCCAGCAGCTTAGGCGGGGGGGGAGCTGAAAAACTGTTTTTT; CDR3aa: CASSLGGGGAEKLFF
d_gene: NA; j_gene: TRBJ2-5; v_gene: TRBV2; len: 13; abundance: NA; CDR3nt: TGTGCCAGCACCAAACAGATCCAAGAGACCCAGTACTTC; CDR3aa: CASTKQIQETQYF
d_gene: NA; j_gene: TRBJ2-7; v_gene: TRBV11-2; len: 11; abundance: few; CDR3nt: TGTGCCAGCAGCTTGTTAGACGAGCAGTACTTC; CDR3aa: CASSLLDEQYF
d_gene: NA; j_gene: TRBJ2-1; v_gene: TRBV3-1/TRBV3-2; len: 14; abundance: once; CDR3nt: TGTGCCAGCAGCCAATGGGGAGGCGAGGGTGAGCAGTTCTTC; CDR3aa: CASSQWGGEGEQFF
d_gene: TRBD1; j_gene: TRBJ2-7; v_gene: TRBV24-1; len: 14; abundance: NA; CDR3nt: TGTGCCACCAGTGATTCCGGGACAGGGGACGAGCAGTACTTC; CDR3aa: CATSDSGTGDEQYF
d_gene: NA; j_gene: TRBJ1-1; v_gene: TRBV11-2; len: 14; abundance: NA; CDR3nt: TGTGCCAGCACCCCCCGGGGGGGGAGCACTGAAGCTTTCTTT; CDR3aa: CASTPRGGSTEAFF
d_gene: NA; j_gene: TRBJ2-3; v_gene: TRBV7-2; len: 15; abundance: NA; CDR3nt: TGTGCCAGCAGCCGCAGGGCGGGAAGCACAGATACGCAGTATTTT; CDR3aa: CASSRRAGSTDTQYF
d_gene: NA; j_gene: TRBJ2-7; v_gene: TRBV7-3; len: 13; abundance: NA; CDR3nt: TGTGCCAGCAGCTTAGCGGGGGCGGACGAGCAGTACTTC; CDR3aa: CASSLAGADEQYF
d_gene: NA; j_gene: TRBJ1-1; v_gene: TRBV7-9; len: 16; abundance: NA; CDR3nt: TGTGCCAGCAGCTTAGCGCTCGCCAGGGTGAACACTGAAGCTTTCTTT; CDR3aa: CASSLALARVNTEAFF
d_gene: TRBD1; j_gene: TRBJ2-7; v_gene: TRBV10-3; len: 11; abundance: NA; CDR3nt: TGTGCCATACAGGGGACCCACGAGCAGTACTTC; CDR3aa: CAIQGTHEQYF